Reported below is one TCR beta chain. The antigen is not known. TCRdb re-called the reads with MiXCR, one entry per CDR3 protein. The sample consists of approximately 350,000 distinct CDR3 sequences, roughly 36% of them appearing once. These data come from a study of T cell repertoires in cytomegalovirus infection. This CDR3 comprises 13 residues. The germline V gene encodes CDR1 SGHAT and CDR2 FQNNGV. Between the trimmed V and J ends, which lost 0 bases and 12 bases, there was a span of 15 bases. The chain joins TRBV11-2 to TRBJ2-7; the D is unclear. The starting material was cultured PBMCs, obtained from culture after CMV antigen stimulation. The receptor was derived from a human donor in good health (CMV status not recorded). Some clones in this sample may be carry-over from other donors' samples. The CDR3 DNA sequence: TGTGCCAGCAGCTTAGATTACCCCCTGAGGCGGTACTTC. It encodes CASSLDYPLRRYF.